The table lists the clone carrying this T cell receptor beta chain with a few counts. As yet, its antigen is unknown. This entry comes from a study of T-cell reconstitution after alpha-beta-depleted transplantation in children. Findings and caveats of the study: Diversity of TCRbeta at day 60 was high in some patients, arising from surviving recipient T cells and thymic progenitors. At around two months after transplant, the alpha-beta T cells were reportedly derived from several hundred expanded clones that came from non-depleted graft cells. One year post-transplant, T-cell counts and diversity were largely derived from T cells produced anew.

Unique molecular identifiers were used to barcode this TCRbeta library. TCRdb re-called the PCR reads through MiXCR, storing one row per CDR3 protein. The sample lists approximately 1,000,000 distinct CDR3 sequences; about 29% were seen once. Germline loops: CDR1 SGHAT, CDR2 FQNNGV. This CDR3 is 14 amino acids long. V lost 2 bases and J lost 2, with 10 bases in between. This receptor was taken from a boy in the first two years of life who had a stem cell transplant for SCID, so the T cells may come from the graft donor. V usage is TRBV11-2 and J usage is TRBJ2-7; D may be TRBD1 (6 bases). Sequenced material: PBMCs, mostly from graft donor cells, taken 360 days after TCRalphabeta/CD19-depleted stem cell transplant. CDR3 residues: CASSLSGDPYEQYF. CDR3 DNA: TGTGCCAGCAGCTTATCAGGGGATCCCTACGAGCAGTACTTC.